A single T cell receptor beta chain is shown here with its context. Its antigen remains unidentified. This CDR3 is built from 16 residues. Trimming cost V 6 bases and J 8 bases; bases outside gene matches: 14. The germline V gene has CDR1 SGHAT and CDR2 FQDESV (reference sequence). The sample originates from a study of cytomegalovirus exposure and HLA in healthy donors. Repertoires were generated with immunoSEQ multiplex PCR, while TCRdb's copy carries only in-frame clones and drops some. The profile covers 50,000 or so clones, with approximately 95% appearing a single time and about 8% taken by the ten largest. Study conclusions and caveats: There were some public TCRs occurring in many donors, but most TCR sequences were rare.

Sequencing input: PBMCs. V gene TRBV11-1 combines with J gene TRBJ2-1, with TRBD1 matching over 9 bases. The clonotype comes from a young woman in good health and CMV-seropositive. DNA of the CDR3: TGTGCCAGCAGTACTTATATGGGACAGGGTAACTATGAGCAGTTCTTC. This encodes CASSTYMGQGNYEQFF.